This T cell receptor (beta chain) appears in the sequencing data of a study of technical replicates of blood from several donors. Repertoires were generated with immunoSEQ multiplex PCR, while TCRdb's copy carries only in-frame clones and drops some. The data show about 80,000 clones, about 91% seen once. Trimming stripped 5 bases from V and 10 bases from J, with 15 bases between. CDR3 size: 13 residues. Germline V gene lookup returns CDR1 MNHNS and CDR2 SASEGT. This chain joins TRBV6-1 and TRBJ1-5; D unresolved. This TCR was recovered from a human donor in good health. The sequenced material came from T cells isolated from PBMCs. CDR3 DNA sequence: TGTGCCAGCAGTCCACTGGACTCGATCCCCCAGCATTTT. Translation: CASSPLDSIPQHF.